This T cell receptor (beta chain) was sequenced during a study of shared clonotypes between healthy human individuals. Study at large: A donor's plate count was three for CD4 naive and three for CD4 memory; CD8 naive had two and CD8 memory one. General observations from the study: Unshared clonotypes carried lower generation probabilities than those common to all four donors.

Generated by immunoSEQ multiplex PCR, the TCRdb table keeps only in-frame clones and is missing some. The sample has a few million clones, roughly 95% seen once. To note about this clone: The antigen is not known.

Germline CDR1 reads SGHKS; CDR2 reads YYEKEE (reference sequence). J lost 2 bases, V lost 0 bases, and 5 bases had no gene match. CDR3 length: 17 residues. This clonotype was sampled from a man aged 18 to 30 in good health. Sequenced sample: naive CD4+ T cells sorted from blood. The subset is: CD45RA+ positively selected. The chain couples TRBV5-5 to TRBJ2-3; 11 bases are a match to TRBD1. In DNA form, the CDR3 reads TGTGCCAGCAGCTTGGATGGGGGACAGGGGGACACAGATACGCAGTATTTT. Translation: CASSLDGGQGDTDTQYF.